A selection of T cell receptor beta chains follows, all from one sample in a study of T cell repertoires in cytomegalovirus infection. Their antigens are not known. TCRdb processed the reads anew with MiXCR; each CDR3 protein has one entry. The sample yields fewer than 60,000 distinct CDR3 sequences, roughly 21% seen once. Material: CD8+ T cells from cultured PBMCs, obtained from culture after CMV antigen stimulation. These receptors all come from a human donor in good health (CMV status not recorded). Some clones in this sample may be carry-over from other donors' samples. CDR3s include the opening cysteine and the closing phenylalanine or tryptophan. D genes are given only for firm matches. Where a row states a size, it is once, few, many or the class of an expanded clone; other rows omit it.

CDR3nt: TGCGCCAGCAGCCATATTCAAGCGGGGTTCGGAAACACCATATATTTT
CDR3aa: CASSHIQAGFGNTIYF
v_gene: TRBV4-1
j_gene: TRBJ1-3
abundance: NA
d_gene: NA

CDR3nt: TGTGCCAGCAGTTTACCAGGAGCTTCCTATGGCTACACCTTC
CDR3aa: CASSLPGASYGYTF
v_gene: TRBV12-3/TRBV12-4
j_gene: TRBJ1-2
abundance: NA
d_gene: NA

CDR3nt: TGCGCCAGCAGCCAAGACGCGGGTGGCGGCACTGAAGCTTTCTTT
CDR3aa: CASSQDAGGGTEAFF
v_gene: TRBV4-3
j_gene: TRBJ1-1
abundance: few
d_gene: NA

CDR3nt: TGTGCCAGCGCACCAGGTCAGGGACAGGGGACCGGGGAGCTGTTTTTT
CDR3aa: CASAPGQGQGTGELFF
v_gene: TRBV6-2/TRBV6-3
j_gene: TRBJ2-2
abundance: NA
d_gene: TRBD1

CDR3nt: TGTGCCAGCAGTCCAGGGGGCCCGAACTATGGCTACACCTTC
CDR3aa: CASSPGGPNYGYTF
v_gene: TRBV12-3/TRBV12-4
j_gene: TRBJ1-2
abundance: few
d_gene: TRBD1

CDR3nt: TGTGCTAGTGGTCCAAACAGGGGCAATGAGCAGTTCTTC
CDR3aa: CASGPNRGNEQFF
v_gene: TRBV12-5
j_gene: TRBJ2-1
abundance: NA
d_gene: TRBD1

CDR3nt: TGTGCCAGTTTCTCGGGGTTCCGCCGGGGGGGGAGGACCGGGGAGCTGTTTTTT
CDR3aa: CASFSGFRRGGRTGELFF
v_gene: TRBV6-5
j_gene: TRBJ2-2
abundance: NA
d_gene: TRBD2

CDR3nt: TGTGCCAGCAGCTTGTTGACGACAGCTCCGTTTTTT
CDR3aa: CASSLLTTAPFF
v_gene: TRBV5-6
j_gene: TRBJ1-4
abundance: NA
d_gene: NA

CDR3nt: TGTGCCAGTAGTATAGGGAGGGCGGGGAGCAATGAGCAGTTCTTC
CDR3aa: CASSIGRAGSNEQFF
v_gene: TRBV19
j_gene: TRBJ2-1
abundance: few
d_gene: NA

CDR3nt: TGTGCCAGCAGTTTTGAGACGACGGGGTCCTACGAGCAGTACTTC
CDR3aa: CASSFETTGSYEQYF
v_gene: TRBV6-5
j_gene: TRBJ2-7
abundance: NA
d_gene: NA

CDR3nt: TGTGCCAGCATATCAGGGGCAGAGCGACGGACTGAAGCTTTCTTT
CDR3aa: CASISGAERRTEAFF
v_gene: TRBV19
j_gene: TRBJ1-1
abundance: NA
d_gene: NA

CDR3nt: TGTGCCTGGAGTGTAGGACCCTCGGACATGGACGAAAAACTGTTTTTT
CDR3aa: CAWSVGPSDMDEKLFF
v_gene: TRBV30
j_gene: TRBJ1-4
abundance: few
d_gene: NA

CDR3nt: TGTGCCAGCAGCCCCTACGGCCAGGGCAATCAGCCCCAGCATTTT
CDR3aa: CASSPYGQGNQPQHF
v_gene: TRBV7-2
j_gene: TRBJ1-5
abundance: few
d_gene: NA

CDR3nt: TGTGCCAGCAGCGAAGACAGGGTCTACGAAGGCTACACCTTC
CDR3aa: CASSEDRVYEGYTF
v_gene: TRBV7-6
j_gene: TRBJ1-2
abundance: few
d_gene: TRBD1

CDR3nt: TGTGCCAGCATTACCCGGCCCTCCCAAAGGAGGTCCTACAATGAGCAGTTCTTC
CDR3aa: CASITRPSQRRSYNEQFF
v_gene: TRBV6-5
j_gene: TRBJ2-1
abundance: NA
d_gene: NA

CDR3nt: TGTGCCAGCAGCTTAGAGGCCACGATGCCCAGCACAGATACGCAGTATTTT
CDR3aa: CASSLEATMPSTDTQYF
v_gene: TRBV7-2
j_gene: TRBJ2-3
abundance: few
d_gene: NA

CDR3nt: TGTGCCAGCAGCTTAGATCGGGGGCAGGGACGAGGTGAAGCTTTCTTT
CDR3aa: CASSLDRGQGRGEAFF
v_gene: TRBV11-2
j_gene: TRBJ1-1
abundance: NA
d_gene: NA

CDR3nt: TGTGCCAGCAGTTCCCCGGACAGTTATGGCTACACCTTC
CDR3aa: CASSSPDSYGYTF
v_gene: TRBV27
j_gene: TRBJ1-2
abundance: few
d_gene: NA

CDR3nt: TGTGCCAGCAGTGAACTTTATATAGACAGGGAGAATGAGTCACCCCTCCACTTT
CDR3aa: CASSELYIDRENESPLHF
v_gene: TRBV25-1
j_gene: TRBJ1-6
abundance: NA
d_gene: TRBD1

CDR3nt: TGTGCCAGCAGGGGACTAGAAGAGACCCAGTACTTC
CDR3aa: CASRGLEETQYF
v_gene: TRBV6-5
j_gene: TRBJ2-5
abundance: few
d_gene: TRBD2

CDR3nt: TGTGCCAGCAGTTACTCCTGGACAAGCAATCAGCCCCAGCATTTT
CDR3aa: CASSYSWTSNQPQHF
v_gene: TRBV6-2/TRBV6-3
j_gene: TRBJ1-5
abundance: NA
d_gene: NA

CDR3nt: TGTGCCAGCAGCTCCCCGACAGGGGTCAATGAGCAGTTCTTC
CDR3aa: CASSSPTGVNEQFF
v_gene: TRBV7-9
j_gene: TRBJ2-1
abundance: NA
d_gene: TRBD1

CDR3nt: TGTGCCAGCAGCCCGCTGGCGGGACTAGCCAACCAAGAGACCCAGTACTTC
CDR3aa: CASSPLAGLANQETQYF
v_gene: TRBV7-2
j_gene: TRBJ2-5
abundance: many
d_gene: TRBD2

CDR3nt: TGTGCCAGCAGTATGACAGCCGAGTTTCAGTACTTC
CDR3aa: CASSMTAEFQYF
v_gene: TRBV7-9
j_gene: TRBJ2-7
abundance: many
d_gene: NA

CDR3nt: TGTGCCAGCAGGGGGCAGGGGGCTCGAGAGACCCAGTACTTC
CDR3aa: CASRGQGARETQYF
v_gene: TRBV7-8
j_gene: TRBJ2-5
abundance: NA
d_gene: TRBD1

CDR3nt: TGTGCCAGCAGTTACGAGTCGGGTGGCGGATCCTACCCGGAGCAGTACTTC
CDR3aa: CASSYESGGGSYPEQYF
v_gene: TRBV6-2/TRBV6-3
j_gene: TRBJ2-7
abundance: few
d_gene: NA

CDR3nt: TGTGCCAGCAGTGCCGAGACAGCAATTTCCACAGATACGCAGTATTTT
CDR3aa: CASSAETAISTDTQYF
v_gene: TRBV2
j_gene: TRBJ2-3
abundance: few
d_gene: NA

CDR3nt: TGTGCCAGCAGTTGGGGTGGGACAGAGTACGAGCAGTACTTC
CDR3aa: CASSWGGTEYEQYF
v_gene: TRBV27
j_gene: TRBJ2-7
abundance: few
d_gene: TRBD1

CDR3nt: TGTGCCAGCAGTGAGGGTGCTAGCGGGGGGTCCACAGATACGCAGTATTTT
CDR3aa: CASSEGASGGSTDTQYF
v_gene: TRBV2
j_gene: TRBJ2-3
abundance: NA
d_gene: TRBD2

CDR3nt: TGTGCCAGCAGTTACTCAAAGACGGGGGGGTTAGGGGCCAACGTCCTGACTTTC
CDR3aa: CASSYSKTGGLGANVLTF
v_gene: TRBV6-2/TRBV6-3
j_gene: TRBJ2-6
abundance: NA
d_gene: TRBD2

CDR3nt: TGCGCCAGCAGTGGCGGACTTACCTACGAGCAGTACTTC
CDR3aa: CASSGGLTYEQYF
v_gene: TRBV10-2
j_gene: TRBJ2-7
abundance: once
d_gene: NA

CDR3nt: TGTGCCAGCTCACCAGGGGGTGGGGACACTGAAGCTTTCTTT
CDR3aa: CASSPGGGDTEAFF
v_gene: TRBV18
j_gene: TRBJ1-1
abundance: few
d_gene: NA

CDR3nt: TGTGCCAGCAGCTTAGTGGGACAGGGTCGCGAGCAGTACTTC
CDR3aa: CASSLVGQGREQYF
v_gene: TRBV11-1
j_gene: TRBJ2-7
abundance: NA
d_gene: TRBD1

CDR3nt: TGTGCCAGCAGCGACCGGGACAGCCAAGAGACCCAGTACTTC
CDR3aa: CASSDRDSQETQYF
v_gene: TRBV9
j_gene: TRBJ2-5
abundance: NA
d_gene: TRBD1

CDR3nt: TGTGCCAGCAGTTACTCGGACAGGGGTGGCTACACCTTC
CDR3aa: CASSYSDRGGYTF
v_gene: TRBV6-6
j_gene: TRBJ1-2
abundance: few
d_gene: TRBD1

CDR3nt: TGTGCCAGCTGCAGCGGGGGGTCAGAGACCCAGTACTTC
CDR3aa: CASCSGGSETQYF
v_gene: TRBV6-5
j_gene: TRBJ2-5
abundance: NA
d_gene: TRBD2

CDR3nt: TGTGCCAGCAGCTCCGGGAGACAGGGTCGGCTCGAGGGCTACACCTTC
CDR3aa: CASSSGRQGRLEGYTF
v_gene: TRBV7-9
j_gene: TRBJ1-2
abundance: NA
d_gene: TRBD1

CDR3nt: TGTGCCAGCAGCCTTATTTCTGACAGGGGAAACACTGAAGCTTTCTTT
CDR3aa: CASSLISDRGNTEAFF
v_gene: TRBV7-6
j_gene: TRBJ1-1
abundance: few
d_gene: TRBD1

CDR3nt: TGTGCCAGCAGCCCTCCGGGGCTAGGCTACACCTTC
CDR3aa: CASSPPGLGYTF
v_gene: TRBV7-9
j_gene: TRBJ1-2
abundance: NA
d_gene: NA

CDR3nt: TGTGCCAGCAGGGGACAGGGTCAGGACACTGAAGCTTTCTTT
CDR3aa: CASRGQGQDTEAFF
v_gene: TRBV6-1
j_gene: TRBJ1-1
abundance: NA
d_gene: TRBD1

CDR3nt: TGCAGTGGTCAGACAGGGGACGAGCAGTACTTC
CDR3aa: CSGQTGDEQYF
v_gene: TRBV20-1
j_gene: TRBJ2-7
abundance: NA
d_gene: TRBD1

CDR3nt: TGTGCCAGCAGCTCAGACAGGGCCAGCAATCAGCCCCAGCATTTT
CDR3aa: CASSSDRASNQPQHF
v_gene: TRBV7-9
j_gene: TRBJ1-5
abundance: few
d_gene: TRBD1

CDR3nt: TGTGCCAGCAGTTTAGGAAGGGCTTTCTTT
CDR3aa: CASSLGRAFF
v_gene: TRBV12-3/TRBV12-4
j_gene: TRBJ1-1
abundance: few
d_gene: NA

CDR3nt: TGTGCCAGCAGGGGCCTAGCGGGGTCACTAGAGACCCAGTACTTC
CDR3aa: CASRGLAGSLETQYF
v_gene: TRBV7-9
j_gene: TRBJ2-5
abundance: NA
d_gene: TRBD2

CDR3nt: TGTGCCAGCCAGATGTGGGGTGGGGACACCGGGGAGCTGTTTTTT
CDR3aa: CASQMWGGDTGELFF
v_gene: TRBV4-1
j_gene: TRBJ2-2
abundance: few
d_gene: NA

CDR3nt: TGTGCCAGCAGCATGAAGGGCTTTTCTAGCCAGACCTTC
CDR3aa: CASSMKGFSSQTF
v_gene: TRBV27
j_gene: TRBJ1-2
abundance: NA
d_gene: NA

CDR3nt: TGTGCCAGCACTCGCCCAGCGGGGGTACAAGAGACCCAGTACTTC
CDR3aa: CASTRPAGVQETQYF
v_gene: TRBV7-2
j_gene: TRBJ2-5
abundance: many
d_gene: TRBD2

CDR3nt: TGTGCCAGCACGAGACTAGCGGGGCGTTTCACAGATACGCAGTATTTT
CDR3aa: CASTRLAGRFTDTQYF
v_gene: TRBV27
j_gene: TRBJ2-3
abundance: NA
d_gene: TRBD2

CDR3nt: TGTGCCAGCAGCTCCCCCCGGTGGACAGGGCCCACAGATACGCAGTATTTT
CDR3aa: CASSSPRWTGPTDTQYF
v_gene: TRBV7-2
j_gene: TRBJ2-3
abundance: few
d_gene: TRBD1

CDR3nt: TGTGCCAGCAGCCGGACAGGGGGCGATGAGCAGTTCTTC
CDR3aa: CASSRTGGDEQFF
v_gene: TRBV14
j_gene: TRBJ2-1
abundance: once
d_gene: TRBD1

CDR3nt: TGTGCCAGCAATGGGGGGACAGGGGCGGGAAAAAGTGGCTACACCTTC
CDR3aa: CASNGGTGAGKSGYTF
v_gene: TRBV2
j_gene: TRBJ1-2
abundance: NA
d_gene: TRBD1

CDR3nt: TGTGCCAGCAGTTTAGGGACAGGGGGCGGCAATCAGCCCCAGCATTTT
CDR3aa: CASSLGTGGGNQPQHF
v_gene: TRBV6-5
j_gene: TRBJ1-5
abundance: NA
d_gene: TRBD1

CDR3nt: TGTGCCAGCAGTATCACAGGGTCCCACGGCTACACCTTC
CDR3aa: CASSITGSHGYTF
v_gene: TRBV7-3
j_gene: TRBJ1-2
abundance: few
d_gene: NA

CDR3nt: TGTGCCAGCGGGCCAGTGAACACTGAAGCTTTCTTT
CDR3aa: CASGPVNTEAFF
v_gene: TRBV9
j_gene: TRBJ1-1
abundance: few
d_gene: NA

CDR3nt: TGCGCCAGCAGCTTAGGGGGACCCCAGTTCTTC
CDR3aa: CASSLGGPQFF
v_gene: TRBV5-1
j_gene: TRBJ2-1
abundance: few
d_gene: NA

CDR3nt: TGCGCCAGCTCAAGAGGAGGCGCGGGGGGACCTCAAGAGACCCAGTACTTC
CDR3aa: CASSRGGAGGPQETQYF
v_gene: TRBV10-1
j_gene: TRBJ2-5
abundance: many
d_gene: TRBD2

CDR3nt: TGTGCCAGCAGCCCGAGGGACGGGAGCTCCTACGAGCAGTACTTC
CDR3aa: CASSPRDGSSYEQYF
v_gene: TRBV7-9
j_gene: TRBJ2-7
abundance: few
d_gene: NA

CDR3nt: TGTGCCAGCACCAACAGGGCTCGGAACACTGAAGCTTTCTTT
CDR3aa: CASTNRARNTEAFF
v_gene: TRBV6-5
j_gene: TRBJ1-1
abundance: NA
d_gene: NA

CDR3nt: TGTGCCAGCAGCTCGTCGACAGGGGCCTTGAACGAGCAGTACTTC
CDR3aa: CASSSSTGALNEQYF
v_gene: TRBV7-6
j_gene: TRBJ2-7
abundance: NA
d_gene: TRBD1